This T cell receptor beta chain was recorded in a study of blood T cell repertoires in COVID-19. Authors' methods: It was from reference gene primer amplification that nucleated cell counts were estimated. The repertoire was sequenced with immunoSEQ multiplex PCR; TCRdb's copy has only in-frame clones and lacks some. The V and J calls and clone size are taken from that table; D and trimming were inferred from the DNA. This table holds some 300,000 clones, around 90% found once. This CDR3 region has 15 residues. The ends lost 5 bases at V and 7 bases at J; junction bases unmatched: 5. Germline V gene data show CDR1 as LNHNV and CDR2 as YYDKDF (reference sequence).

This clonotype was sampled from a woman aged 35 to 49 with COVID-19, enrolled during active disease. The V call is TRBV15, the J call TRBJ1-4, with TRBD1 matching over 12 bases. The sample consisted of peripheral blood. CDR3 sequence (DNA): TGTGCCACCAGCGGAGGGACAGGGGGCGGTGAAAAACTGTTTTTT. It yields the protein CATSGGTGGGEKLFF. Using reference TRBV15 and TRBJ1-4 for the parts outside the CDR3, the full variable domain is DAMVIQNPRYQVTQFGKPVTLSCSQTLNHNVMYWYQQKSSQAPKLLFHYYDKDFNNEADTPDNFQSRRPNTSFCFLDIRSPGLGDTAMYLCATSGGTGGGEKLFFGSGTQLSVL.